This TCR beta chain was recorded in a study of control samples from healthy donors and cancer patients (dated by TCRdb to between 2020 and 2021). Preparation of the library involved the immunoSEQ multiplex PCR assay. In TCRdb, the immuneACCESS table is reduced to in-frame sequences with V and J assigned. These tables do not hold every clone; where another copy was compared, an unresolved V gene accounts for under half, and the others remain unexplained. The sample includes about 110,000 clones, with 80% to 90% observed a single time. The top ten clones comprise around 17% of the sample. In regard to this clone: Its antigen specificity is not known. The input lacks base qualities; no much larger clone sits a single base away.

The CDR3 runs 11 residues from the cysteine to the phenylalanine. Just CDR3 DNA is preserved here, 33 bases in frame from base 1. CDR1 and CDR2 were assigned from the germline V gene as MNHEY and SVGAGI. Trimming costs V 6 bases and J 7 bases, and their ends lie 7 bases apart. The sample comprised blood. This TCR was recovered from a woman aged 45-60 years in good health. The V gene is TRBV6-5 and the J gene is TRBJ2-1; too little of a D gene remains to name it. Here is the DNA: TGTGCCAGCAGGGGTGATAATGAGCAGTTCTTC. It codes for CASRGDNEQFF.